This T cell receptor (beta chain) emerged from a study of T cell responses to AZD1222 COVID-19 vaccine. The study, taken as a whole, reports: Repertoire sampling was restricted to post-peak T cell response timepoints. Spike-specific TCR breadth rose after two AZD1222 doses, and depth rose as well.

The CDR3 is 13 residues long. V was clipped by 6 bases and J by 4 bases, with 12 bases between them. Germline CDR1 reads SGHVS; CDR2 reads FQNEAQ. Details on this clone: Its antigen is unknown.

Measured with immunoSEQ multiplex PCR; TCRdb has only the in-frame clones, and not every one. The table shows 150,000 or so clones, with under 90% occurring only once. The chain is built from TRBV7-8 and TRBJ1-1; D gene uncertain. The starting material was peripheral blood, obtained on day 0 of AZD1222 vaccination. The receptor's source is an adult in good health. The CDR3 DNA reads as TGTGCCAGCAGTTCCGACGGGAGCACTGAAGCTTTCTTT. Translated, it gives CASSSDGSTEAFF.